Below are 5 T cell receptor beta chains sequenced from a single sample in a study of Ad26.COV2.S vaccination and SARS-CoV-2 variants. Treatment meaning: around 19 received Ad26.COV2.S at low or high dose, single or two shots; several received placebo; per-sample allocation not given. Following the first vaccine or placebo injection, samples were taken on day 63. The table came from immunoSEQ multiplex PCR; TCRdb's copy has only in-frame clones and leaves some out. The table records about 680,000 clones, around 89% of them present only once. The starting material was peripheral blood, obtained in a trial of Ad26.COV2.S vaccine versus placebo. These receptors were collected from a person aged 18-65 years who received the Ad26.COV2.S COVID-19 vaccine or a placebo.

The V call is TRBV6-5, the J call TRBJ2-5; D not certain. This CDR3 region has 14 residues. V lost 5 bases, J lost 2 bases, and 12 bases lay in between. CDR1 is MNHEY and CDR2 is SVGAGI in the germline V gene. The CDR3 reads CASSQSDTQETQYF. Here the CDR3 DNA reads TGTGCCAGCAGTCAGTCTGACACTCAAGAGACCCAGTACTTC.

This sequence joins TRBV28 and TRBJ1-3; 7 bases agree with TRBD1. The CDR3 spans 17 residues. Per the germline V gene, CDR1 is MDHEN and CDR2 is SYDVKM. Trimming took 7 bases from V and 0 from J; bases not matched to a gene: 12. CDR3 region: CASTSGGRRSSGNTIYF. CDR3 nucleotides: TGTGCCAGCACCTCAGGGGGACGGCGAAGCTCTGGAAACACCATATATTTT.

This chain connects TRBV14 to TRBJ1-1; D is unclear. V lost 7 bases and J 3 bases, leaving 12 bases between the germline ends. In germline, CDR1 is SGHDN, CDR2 FVKESK. The CDR3 extends over 13 amino acids. CDR3 region: CASTQLRDTEAFF. The CDR3 nucleotides read TGTGCCAGCACCCAGCTTCGGGACACTGAAGCTTTCTTT.

The chain links TRBV19 to TRBJ1-5; the match to TRBD1 covers 7 bases. The germline CDR1 and CDR2 sequences are LNHDA and SQIVND (reference sequence). Trimming at V came to 3 bases and at J to 5 bases, leaving 7 bases not matched to a gene. This CDR3 has 15 amino acids. For the CDR3, the DNA is TGTGCCAGTAGTATCCTATCGACAGGGTATCAGCCCCAGCATTTT. Protein sequence: CASSILSTGYQPQHF.

CDR3 bases: TGTGCCAGCAGCGGGACTAGCGGGGGGCCAACTATAACCTACAATGAGCAGTTCTTC. This encodes CASSGTSGGPTITYNEQFF. This chain connects TRBV9 to TRBJ2-1; TRBD2 matches 14 bases. J lost 2 bases, V lost 3 bases, and 10 bases had no gene match. The CDR3 sequence is 19 residues long. Germline V gene data show CDR1 as SGDLS and CDR2 as YYNGEE.